This T cell receptor (beta chain) is drawn from a study of T-cell memory formation after mild COVID-19. Regarding the study as a whole: Clones that shrank (day 15 to 85) were balanced CD4/CD8, whereas later expanders leaned CD4+. Whether day 37 second-wave clones are SARS-CoV-2-specific was not confirmed.

About this clonotype itself: Its antigen is undetermined. The junction differs from germline at one of its ends, possibly a read error.

Germline-derived CDR1 and CDR2 are MNHEY and SVGAGI. This CDR3 has 12 residues. The TCR alpha and TCR beta cDNA libraries, bearing sample barcodes and UMIs, were generated by 5'RACE using constant-segment primers. From the 5' RACE reads, TCRdb called clonotypes with MiXCR, one entry per CDR3 protein. The data show around 470,000 distinct CDR3 sequences, around 19% seen once. The chain couples TRBV6-5 to TRBJ1-1; D may be TRBD1 (5 bases). The sample comprised PBMCs or a T cell subset sorted from them (not recorded which). The source is an adult woman who had mild COVID-19 (a few samples of this study predate the infection). Cell type and time point are not known. The CDR3 here is CASSYSTGGAFF. The CDR3 nucleotides read TGTGCAAGCAGTTACTCGACCGGGGGAGCTTTCTTT.